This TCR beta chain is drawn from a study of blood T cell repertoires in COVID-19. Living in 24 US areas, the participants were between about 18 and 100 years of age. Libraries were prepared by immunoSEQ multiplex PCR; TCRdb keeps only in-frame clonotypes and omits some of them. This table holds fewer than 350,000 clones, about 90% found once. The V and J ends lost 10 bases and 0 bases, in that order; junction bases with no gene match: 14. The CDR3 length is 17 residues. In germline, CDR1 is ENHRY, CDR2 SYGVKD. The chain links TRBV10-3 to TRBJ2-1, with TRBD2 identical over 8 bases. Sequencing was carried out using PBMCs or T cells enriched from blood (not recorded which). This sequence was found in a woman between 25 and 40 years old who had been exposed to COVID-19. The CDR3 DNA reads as TGTGCCACCACCCCGGGACTAGGGCCGAGCTCCTACAATGAGCAGTTCTTC. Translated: CATTPGLGPSSYNEQFF.